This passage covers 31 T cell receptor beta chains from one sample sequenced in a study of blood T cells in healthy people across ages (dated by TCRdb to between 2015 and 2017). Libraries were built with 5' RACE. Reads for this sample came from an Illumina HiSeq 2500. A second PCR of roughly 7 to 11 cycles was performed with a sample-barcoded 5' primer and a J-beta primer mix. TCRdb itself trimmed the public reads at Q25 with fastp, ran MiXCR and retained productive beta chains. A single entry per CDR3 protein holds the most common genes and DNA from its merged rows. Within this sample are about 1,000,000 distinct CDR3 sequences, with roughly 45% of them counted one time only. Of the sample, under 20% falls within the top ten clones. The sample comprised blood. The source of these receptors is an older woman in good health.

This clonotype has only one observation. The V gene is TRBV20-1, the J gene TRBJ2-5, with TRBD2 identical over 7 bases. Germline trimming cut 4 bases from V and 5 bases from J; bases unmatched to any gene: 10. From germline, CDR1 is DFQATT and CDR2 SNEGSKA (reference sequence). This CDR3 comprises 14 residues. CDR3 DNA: TGCAGTGCTATTCCGGGCGGGGGAAGGGAGACCCAGTACTTC. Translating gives CSAIPGGGRETQYF.

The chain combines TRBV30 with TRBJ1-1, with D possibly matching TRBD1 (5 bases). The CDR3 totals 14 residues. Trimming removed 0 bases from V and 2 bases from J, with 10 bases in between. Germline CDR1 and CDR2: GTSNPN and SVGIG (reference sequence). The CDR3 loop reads CAWSVQVLNTEAFF. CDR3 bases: TGTGCCTGGAGTGTACAGGTCCTTAACACTGAAGCTTTCTTT.

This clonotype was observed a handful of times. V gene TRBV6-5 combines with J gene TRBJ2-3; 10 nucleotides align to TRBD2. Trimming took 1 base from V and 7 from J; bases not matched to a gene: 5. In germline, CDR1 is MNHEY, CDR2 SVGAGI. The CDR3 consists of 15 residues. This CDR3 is CASSYLASGSNTQYF. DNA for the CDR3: TGTGCCAGCAGTTACTTGGCTAGCGGGAGTAATACGCAGTATTTT.

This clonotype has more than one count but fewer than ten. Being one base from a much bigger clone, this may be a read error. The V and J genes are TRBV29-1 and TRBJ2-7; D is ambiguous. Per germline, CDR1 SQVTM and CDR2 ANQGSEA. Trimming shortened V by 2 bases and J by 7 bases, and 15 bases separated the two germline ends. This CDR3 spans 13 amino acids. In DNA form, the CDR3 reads TGCAGCGTTGAAATTACTAAGTACAATGAGCAGTACTTC. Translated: CSVEITKYNEQYF.

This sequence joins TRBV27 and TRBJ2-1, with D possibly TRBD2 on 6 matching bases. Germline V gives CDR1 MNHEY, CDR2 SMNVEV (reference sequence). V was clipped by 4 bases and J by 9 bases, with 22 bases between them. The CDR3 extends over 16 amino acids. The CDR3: CASSSLREAQTSEQFF. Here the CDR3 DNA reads TGTGCCAGCAGTTCTCTAAGGGAGGCCCAAACCAGTGAGCAGTTCTTC.

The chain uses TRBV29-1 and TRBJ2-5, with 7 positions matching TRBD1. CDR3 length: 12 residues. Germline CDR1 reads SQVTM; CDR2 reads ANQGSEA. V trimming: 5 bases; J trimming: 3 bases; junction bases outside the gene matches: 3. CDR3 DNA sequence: TGCAGCGTTTGGGACAGCGAAGAGACCCAGTACTTC. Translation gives CSVWDSEETQYF.

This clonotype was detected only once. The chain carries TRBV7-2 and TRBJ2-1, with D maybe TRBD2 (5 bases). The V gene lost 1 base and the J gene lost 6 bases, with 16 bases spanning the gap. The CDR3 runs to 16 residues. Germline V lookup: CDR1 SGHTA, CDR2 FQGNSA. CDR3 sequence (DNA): TGTGCCAGCAGCTTAGTAAGGCGAGCGGTCTCCAATGAGCAGTTCTTC. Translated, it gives CASSLVRRAVSNEQFF.

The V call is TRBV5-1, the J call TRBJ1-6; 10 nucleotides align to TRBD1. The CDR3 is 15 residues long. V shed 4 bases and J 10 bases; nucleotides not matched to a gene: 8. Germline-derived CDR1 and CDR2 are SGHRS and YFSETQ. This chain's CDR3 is CASSHSGTGDSPLHF. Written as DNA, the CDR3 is TGCGCCAGCAGCCACTCCGGGACAGGGGACTCACCCCTCCACTTT. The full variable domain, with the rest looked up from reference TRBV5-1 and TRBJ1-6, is KAGVTQTPRYLIKTRGQQVTLSCSPISGHRSVSWYQQTPGQGLQFLFEYFSETQRNKGNFPGRFSGRQFSNSRSEMNVSTLELGDSALYLCASSHSGTGDSPLHFGNGTRLTVT.

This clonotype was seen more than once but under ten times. CDR3 coding DNA: TGTGCCAGCAGCTTACCCCTGACAGGGAGGGAGACCCAGTACTTC. Translated, it gives CASSLPLTGRETQYF. The chain has TRBV7-9 and TRBJ2-7, with TRBD1 as a possible D gene (7 bases). The J call may be faulty, since TRBJ2-5 better matches the DNA end. The CDR3 runs 15 residues. Germline V gives CDR1 SEHNR, CDR2 FQNEAQ (reference sequence).

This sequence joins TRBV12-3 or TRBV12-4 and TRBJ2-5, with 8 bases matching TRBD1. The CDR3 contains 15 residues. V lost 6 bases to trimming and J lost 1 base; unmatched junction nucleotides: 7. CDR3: CASRGLGQGQETQYF. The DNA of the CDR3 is TGTGCCAGCAGAGGGCTTGGACAGGGCCAAGAGACCCAGTACTTC.

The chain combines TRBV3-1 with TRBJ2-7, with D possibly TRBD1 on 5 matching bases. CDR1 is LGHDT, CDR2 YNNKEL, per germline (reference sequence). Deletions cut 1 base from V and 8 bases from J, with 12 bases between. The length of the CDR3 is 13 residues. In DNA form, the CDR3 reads TGTGCCAGCAGCCAAGTGGGGCAGAATCAGCAGTACTTC. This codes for CASSQVGQNQQYF.

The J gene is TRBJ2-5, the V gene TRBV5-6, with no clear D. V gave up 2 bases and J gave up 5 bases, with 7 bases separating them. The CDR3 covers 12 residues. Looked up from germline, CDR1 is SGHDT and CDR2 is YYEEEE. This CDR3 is CASSFQRETQYF. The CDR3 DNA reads TGTGCCAGCAGCTTCCAGAGGGAGACCCAGTACTTC.

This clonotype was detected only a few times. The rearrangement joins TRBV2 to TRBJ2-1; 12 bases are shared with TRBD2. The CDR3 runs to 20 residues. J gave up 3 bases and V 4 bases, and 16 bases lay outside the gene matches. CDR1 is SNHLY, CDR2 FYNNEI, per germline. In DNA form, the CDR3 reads TGTGCCAGCAGTGGGGGGACAGGGCGTTTGGGACTAGCGGGCTACAATGAGCAGTTCTTC. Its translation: CASSGGTGRLGLAGYNEQFF.

CDR3 bases: TGTGCCAGCAGCAAAGGGGACAGGGGGAACGAGCAGTACTTC. Translated, it gives CASSKGDRGNEQYF. The chain couples TRBV21-1 to TRBJ2-7; TRBD1 was called by the table and not checked on the DNA. TRBV21-1 is a listed pseudogene. CDR3 size: 14 residues.

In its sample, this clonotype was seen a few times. The DNA of the CDR3 is TGTGCCAGCAGCTTAGTCGAGGGTAGCACTGAAGCTTTCTTT. Amino acids: CASSLVEGSTEAFF. The J gene is TRBJ1-1, the V gene TRBV7-6; D unclear. The V gene's germline CDR1 is SGHVS and CDR2 FNYEAQ. CDR3 length equals 14 residues. Trimming took 1 base from V and 4 from J, leaving 10 bases between them.

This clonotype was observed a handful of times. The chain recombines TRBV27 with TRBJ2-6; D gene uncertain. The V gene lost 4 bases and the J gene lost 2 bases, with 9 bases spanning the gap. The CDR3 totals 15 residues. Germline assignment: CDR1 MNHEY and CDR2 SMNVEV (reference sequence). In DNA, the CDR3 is TGTGCCAGCAGTTCCCACCCGACTGGGGCCAACGTCCTGACTTTC. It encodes CASSSHPTGANVLTF.

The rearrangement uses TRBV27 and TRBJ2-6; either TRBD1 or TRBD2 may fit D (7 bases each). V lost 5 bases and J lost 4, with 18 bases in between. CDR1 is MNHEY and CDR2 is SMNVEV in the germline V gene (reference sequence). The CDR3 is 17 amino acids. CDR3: CASSSPRGGGGANVLTF. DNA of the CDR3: TGTGCCAGCAGTAGCCCCAGGGGGGGCGGAGGGGCCAACGTCCTGACTTTC. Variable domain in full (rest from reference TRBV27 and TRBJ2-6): EAQVTQNPRYLITVTGKKLTVTCSQNMNHEYMSWYRQDPGLGLRQIYYSMNVEVTDKGDVPEGYKVSRKEKRNFPLILESPSPNQTSLYFCASSSPRGGGGANVLTFGAGSRLTVL.

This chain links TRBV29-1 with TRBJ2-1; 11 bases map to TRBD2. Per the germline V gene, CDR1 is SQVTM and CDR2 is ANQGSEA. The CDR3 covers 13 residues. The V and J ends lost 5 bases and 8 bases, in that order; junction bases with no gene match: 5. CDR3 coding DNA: TGCAGCGTTAGGACTAGCGGGCCGGATGAGCAGTTCTTC. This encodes CSVRTSGPDEQFF.

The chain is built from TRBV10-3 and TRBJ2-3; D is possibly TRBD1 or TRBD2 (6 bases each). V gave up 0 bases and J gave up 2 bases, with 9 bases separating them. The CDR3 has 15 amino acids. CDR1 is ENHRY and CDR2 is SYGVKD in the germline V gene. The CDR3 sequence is CAISESWGATDTQYF. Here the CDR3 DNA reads TGTGCCATCAGTGAGTCATGGGGGGCCACAGATACGCAGTATTTT.

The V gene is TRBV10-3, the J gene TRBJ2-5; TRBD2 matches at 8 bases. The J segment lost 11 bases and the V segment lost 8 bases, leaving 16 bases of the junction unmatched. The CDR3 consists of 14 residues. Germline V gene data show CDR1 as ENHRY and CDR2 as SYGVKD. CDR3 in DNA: TGTGCCATCTCCCCTAGCGGGCAAGACAATGAGCAGTACTTC. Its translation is CAISPSGQDNEQYF.

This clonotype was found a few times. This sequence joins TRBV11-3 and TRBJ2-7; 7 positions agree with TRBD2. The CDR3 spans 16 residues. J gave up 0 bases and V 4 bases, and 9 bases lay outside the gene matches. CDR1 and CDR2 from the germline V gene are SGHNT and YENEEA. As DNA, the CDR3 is TGTGCCAGCAGCTCGTCTGCGGGAGCCGACTCCTACGAGCAGTACTTC. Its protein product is CASSSSAGADSYEQYF.

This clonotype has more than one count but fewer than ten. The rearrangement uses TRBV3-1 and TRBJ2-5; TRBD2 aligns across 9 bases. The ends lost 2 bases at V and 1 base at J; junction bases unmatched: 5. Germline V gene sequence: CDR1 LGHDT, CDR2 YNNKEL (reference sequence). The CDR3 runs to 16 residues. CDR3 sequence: CASSQLTSGPQETQYF. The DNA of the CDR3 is TGTGCCAGCAGCCAACTGACTAGCGGCCCCCAAGAGACCCAGTACTTC.

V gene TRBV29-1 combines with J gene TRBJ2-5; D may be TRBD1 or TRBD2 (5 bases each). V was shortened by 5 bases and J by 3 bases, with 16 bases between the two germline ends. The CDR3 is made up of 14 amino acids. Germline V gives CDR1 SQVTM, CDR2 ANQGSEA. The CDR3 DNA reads TGCAGCGTTCCTAAGGCAGGGAGAAAAGAGACCCAGTACTTC. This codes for CSVPKAGRKETQYF. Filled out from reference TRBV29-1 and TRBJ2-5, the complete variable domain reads SAVISQKPSRDICQRGTSLTIQCQVDSQVTMMFWYRQQPGQSLTLIATANQGSEATYESGFVIDKFPISRPNLTFSTLTVSNMSPEDSSIYLCSVPKAGRKETQYFGPGTRLLVL.

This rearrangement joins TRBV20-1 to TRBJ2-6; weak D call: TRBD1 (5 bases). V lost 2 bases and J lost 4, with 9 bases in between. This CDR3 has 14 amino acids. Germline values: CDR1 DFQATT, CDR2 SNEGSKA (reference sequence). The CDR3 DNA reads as TGCAGTGCTAGACAGGGTGCAGGGGCCAACGTCCTGACTTTC. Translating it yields CSARQGAGANVLTF.

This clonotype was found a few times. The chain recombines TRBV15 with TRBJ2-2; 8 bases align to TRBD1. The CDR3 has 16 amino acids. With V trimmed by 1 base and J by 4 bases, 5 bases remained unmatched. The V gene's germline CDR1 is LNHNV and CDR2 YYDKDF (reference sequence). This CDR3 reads CATSRVNRGFTGELFF. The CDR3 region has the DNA TGTGCCACCAGCAGAGTGAACAGGGGGTTCACCGGGGAGCTGTTTTTT.

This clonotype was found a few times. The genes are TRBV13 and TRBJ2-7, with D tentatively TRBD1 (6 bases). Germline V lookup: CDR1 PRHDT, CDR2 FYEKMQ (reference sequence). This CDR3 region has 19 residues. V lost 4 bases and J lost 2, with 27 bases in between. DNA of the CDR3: TGTGCCAGCAGCTCCTGGGTGGTGGAAGGACAGCCCAGAACCTACGAGCAGTACTTC. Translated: CASSSWVVEGQPRTYEQYF.

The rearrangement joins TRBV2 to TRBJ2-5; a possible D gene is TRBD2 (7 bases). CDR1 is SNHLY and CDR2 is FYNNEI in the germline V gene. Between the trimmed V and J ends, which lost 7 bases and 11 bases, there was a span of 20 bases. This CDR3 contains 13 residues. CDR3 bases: TGTGCCAGCAATGGACGGGGGGCATACGAACAGTACTTC. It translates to CASNGRGAYEQYF.

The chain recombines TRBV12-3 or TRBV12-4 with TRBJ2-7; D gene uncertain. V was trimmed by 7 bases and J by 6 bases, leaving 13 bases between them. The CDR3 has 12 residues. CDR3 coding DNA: TGTGCCAGCACCCTTTTGCCCGGCGAGCAGTACTTC. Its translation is CASTLLPGEQYF.

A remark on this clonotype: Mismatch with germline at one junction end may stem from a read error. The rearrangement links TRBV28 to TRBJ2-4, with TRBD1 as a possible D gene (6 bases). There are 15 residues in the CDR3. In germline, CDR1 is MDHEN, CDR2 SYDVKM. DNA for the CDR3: TGTGCCAACAGTTTGGACAGAAGGGACAAAAACATTCAGTACTTC. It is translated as CANSLDRRDKNIQYF.

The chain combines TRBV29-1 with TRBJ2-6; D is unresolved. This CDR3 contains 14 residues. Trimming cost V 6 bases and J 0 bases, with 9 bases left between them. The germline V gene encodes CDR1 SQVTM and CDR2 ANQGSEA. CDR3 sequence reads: CSVKNVSGANVLTF. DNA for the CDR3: TGCAGCGTCAAAAACGTCTCTGGGGCCAACGTCCTGACTTTC.

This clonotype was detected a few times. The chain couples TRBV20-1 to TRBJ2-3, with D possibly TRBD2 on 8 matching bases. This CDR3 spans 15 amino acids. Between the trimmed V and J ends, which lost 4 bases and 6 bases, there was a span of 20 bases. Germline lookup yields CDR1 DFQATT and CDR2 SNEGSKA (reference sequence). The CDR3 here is CSANRGLVRSDTQYF. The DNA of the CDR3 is TGCAGTGCTAACAGGGGACTAGTGAGGTCCGATACGCAGTATTTT.